This is a list of T cell receptor beta chains from one sample in a study of human T cells and chemical hapten exposure. TCRdb recomputed calls from the RACE reads with MiXCR, one row per CDR3 protein. The sample includes about 350,000 distinct CDR3 sequences, approximately 5% of them seen just once. Source: whole blood, taken in connection with sensitization to the hapten diphenylcyclopropenone (DPC). These TCRs come from a woman aged 18 to 35 with alopecia areata. Some clones in this sample may be carry-over from other donors' samples. The CDR3 runs from the conserved cysteine through the conserved F or W.

v_call,cdr3_length,cdr3_aa
TRBV12-3/TRBV12-4,17,CASSQGRGGASTDTQYF
TRBV12-3/TRBV12-4,13,CASSLIGVGEQYF
TRBV6-1,16,CASSEDSGGGYNEQFF
TRBV20-1,13,CSASATDNYGYTF
TRBV2,15,CASSGDRGAKNIQYF
TRBV6-5,14,CASTSGDGTGELFF
TRBV7-8,15,CASSFDRGLTDTQYF
TRBV28,12,CASSPQAGELFF
TRBV7-2,15,CASSPTSGTYNEQFF
TRBV12-3/TRBV12-4,17,CASSFQGIKAGSYGYTF
TRBV10-3,14,CAIRPRTGETEAFF
TRBV29-1,15,CSVEHTSGAYNEQFF
TRBV7-9,13,CASSSPYDTEAFF
TRBV27,11,CASRTRGEQYF
TRBV6-5,20,CASSYSGALGRPSYNSPLHF
TRBV20-1,22,CSARNFVGTSGGTFSSYNEQFF
TRBV12-3/TRBV12-4,15,CASSPIPGGGNTIYF
TRBV18,13,CASSPFQDHPQHF
TRBV12-3/TRBV12-4,13,CASSLAPGGEQFF
TRBV6-5,13,CASTTGPNYGYTF
TRBV2,13,CASNRDLNQPQHF
TRBV6-4,15,CASSRTSGGQETQYF
TRBV9,13,CASSFGQETEAFF
TRBV12-3/TRBV12-4,14,CASSLRWSNQPQHF
TRBV10-3,14,CAISIGTATYEQYF
TRBV5-4,16,CASSSGLAGSTDTQYF
TRBV5-6,17,CASSRRTGGYGVTEAFF
TRBV3-1,13,CASSQDQEDEQYF
TRBV19,14,CASSRLAGGNEQFF
TRBV9,14,CASSKRTGTTEAFF
TRBV19,14,CASSTKGSTDTQYF
TRBV2,14,CASSDVKGSYEQYF
TRBV20-1,14,CSATSGTSILEQYF
TRBV7-9,11,CASSRTYEQYF
TRBV6-2/TRBV6-3,18,CASSYSRLAGAFYNEQFF